A selection of T cell receptor beta chains follows, all from one sample in a study of blood T cell repertoires in COVID-19. Sequencing used immunoSEQ multiplex PCR; TCRdb keeps in-frame clones, though not all of them. The sample holds 300,000 to 350,000 clones, about 87% seen once. Sample: PBMCs or T cells enriched from blood (not recorded which). Every receptor here comes from a man aged 25-40 years who had recovered from COVID-19. CDR3s include the opening cysteine and the closing phenylalanine or tryptophan. Fields, in order: V gene, D gene, clone size, J gene, CDR3 protein, CDR3 DNA. A D gene is named only where the DNA matches it firmly. Not every row has a clone size; where given, it reads once, few, many or a size class.

>TRBV28|NA|NA|TRBJ2-1
CASTGDGFNEQFF
TGTGCCAGCACCGGGGATGGGTTCAATGAGCAGTTCTTC
>TRBV5-5|TRBD1|few|TRBJ2-7
CASLKGQSFYEQYF
TGTGCCAGCCTGAAGGGACAGAGCTTCTACGAGCAGTACTTC
>TRBV5-1|TRBD1|NA|TRBJ2-7
CASSRPGQATYEQYF
TGCGCCAGCAGCCGTCCGGGACAGGCAACCTACGAGCAGTACTTC
>TRBV21-1|NA|NA|TRBJ1-5
CASSPGHQPQHF
TGTGCCAGCAGCCCCGGTCATCAGCCCCAGCATTTT
>TRBV11-2|TRBD1|NA|TRBJ2-7
CASSLGDRAYEQYF
TGTGCCAGCAGCTTAGGGGACAGAGCCTACGAGCAGTACTTC
>TRBV11-2|TRBD1|NA|TRBJ2-7
CASSPTGGWGSEQYF
TGTGCCAGCAGCCCAACAGGGGGTTGGGGCAGCGAGCAGTACTTC
>TRBV6-1|TRBD1|NA|TRBJ1-5
CASSENQGAVGYNSNQPQHF
TGTGCCAGCAGTGAAAACCAGGGGGCTGTAGGATATAATAGCAATCAGCCCCAGCATTTT
>TRBV19|NA|NA|TRBJ1-5
CASRWQGVSNQPQHF
TGTGCCAGTAGATGGCAGGGCGTGAGCAATCAGCCCCAGCATTTT
>TRBV7-8|NA|NA|TRBJ1-1
CASSLVRGTEAFF
TGTGCCAGCAGCTTAGTTAGGGGCACTGAAGCTTTCTTT
>TRBV6-5|NA|NA|TRBJ2-1
CASRRRGGEQFF
TGTGCCAGCAGGAGAAGGGGGGGTGAGCAGTTCTTC
>TRBV5-1|NA|NA|TRBJ2-1
CASSPSGSPYNEQFF
TGCGCCAGCAGCCCGAGCGGTTCTCCGTACAATGAGCAGTTCTTC
>TRBV28|TRBD1|NA|TRBJ1-4
CASGQGATNEKLFF
TGTGCCAGCGGGCAGGGGGCAACTAATGAAAAACTGTTTTTT
>TRBV7-8|NA|NA|TRBJ1-4
CASSLRSGVEKLFF
TGTGCCAGCAGCTTAAGGTCAGGGGTCGAAAAACTGTTTTTT
>TRBV15|TRBD1|NA|TRBJ2-1
CATSREIDRGSYNEQFF
TGTGCCACCAGCAGGGAGATAGACAGGGGCTCCTACAATGAGCAGTTCTTC
>TRBV5-1|NA|NA|TRBJ1-5
CASSLDAPGSQPQHF
TGCGCCAGCAGCTTGGATGCTCCTGGGAGTCAGCCCCAGCATTTT
>TRBV5-1|TRBD1|NA|TRBJ1-1
CASSPGQGDPTEAFF
TGCGCCAGCAGCCCAGGACAGGGCGACCCCACTGAAGCTTTCTTT
>TRBV9|TRBD2|NA|TRBJ2-7
CASSPIGEGEQYF
TGTGCCAGCAGCCCGATCGGGGAGGGCGAGCAGTACTTC
>TRBV29-1|NA|NA|TRBJ1-1
CSVGPGWGMNTEAFF
TGCAGCGTTGGCCCAGGGTGGGGAATGAACACTGAAGCTTTCTTT
>TRBV7-3|NA|NA|TRBJ2-2
CASSFGRPGELFF
TGTGCCAGCAGCTTTGGCAGGCCCGGGGAGCTGTTTTTT
>TRBV7-9|NA|NA|TRBJ2-3
CASSLAVLSGTDTQYF
TGTGCCAGCAGCTTAGCCGTGCTTAGTGGCACAGATACGCAGTATTTT
>TRBV28|TRBD1|NA|TRBJ1-5
CASSLWGQGGSNQPQHF
TGTGCCAGCAGTTTGTGGGGGCAGGGGGGTAGCAATCAGCCCCAGCATTTT
>TRBV6-1|TRBD1|NA|TRBJ1-5
CASSDRQGAGQPQHF
TGTGCCAGCAGTGACCGACAGGGGGCTGGTCAGCCCCAGCATTTT
>TRBV18|TRBD1|NA|TRBJ1-3
CASSPLSGTGPQSSGNTIYF
TGTGCCAGCTCACCCCTTTCCGGGACAGGTCCCCAGTCCTCTGGAAACACCATATATTTT
>TRBV4-1|NA|NA|TRBJ2-7
CASSQGGTSYEQYF
TGCGCCAGCAGCCAAGGGGGCACGAGCTACGAGCAGTACTTC
>TRBV5-1|TRBD1|NA|TRBJ1-4
CASSSTRQGVGEKLFF
TGCGCCAGCAGCTCTACCCGCCAGGGGGTTGGCGAAAAACTGTTTTTT
>TRBV27|TRBD2|NA|TRBJ2-7
CASTGGGYEQYF
TGTGCCAGCACGGGAGGGGGCTACGAGCAGTACTTC
>TRBV30|NA|NA|TRBJ2-6
CAWDRQFGGANVLTF
TGTGCCTGGGACAGACAGTTCGGTGGGGCCAACGTCCTGACTTTC
>TRBV7-9|NA|NA|TRBJ2-1
CASSSASTGDFYNEQFF
TGTGCCAGCAGCTCGGCCTCTACGGGGGACTTCTACAATGAGCAGTTCTTC
>TRBV6-1|NA|NA|TRBJ1-1
CASSDPPGMNTEAFF
TGTGCCAGCAGTGATCCCCCCGGGATGAACACTGAAGCTTTCTTT
>TRBV2|NA|NA|TRBJ1-2
CASSESLYGYTF
TGTGCCAGCAGTGAATCATTGTATGGCTACACCTTC
>TRBV14|TRBD2|NA|TRBJ2-5
CASSHFGTSGGVQETQYF
TGTGCCAGCAGCCACTTCGGGACTAGCGGGGGGGTACAAGAGACCCAGTACTTC
>TRBV12-3/TRBV12-4|TRBD1|NA|TRBJ2-7
CASSLQGAHEQYF
TGTGCCAGCAGTTTACAGGGGGCCCACGAGCAGTACTTC
>TRBV30|TRBD1|NA|TRBJ1-1
CAWSVRWRGRTEAFF
TGTGCCTGGAGTGTACGATGGAGGGGGCGAACTGAAGCTTTCTTT
>TRBV6-2/TRBV6-3|NA|NA|TRBJ1-1
CASSYTGTEAFF
TGTGCCAGCAGTTACACAGGGACTGAAGCTTTCTTT
>TRBV7-6|NA|NA|TRBJ1-3
CASSSPRGTRGNTIYF
TGTGCCAGCAGCTCCCCCCGGGGGACTAGAGGAAACACCATATATTTT
>TRBV19|NA|few|TRBJ1-5
CASSNTGSGSNQPQHF
TGTGCCAGTAGTAACACAGGGTCTGGTAGCAATCAGCCCCAGCATTTT
>TRBV7-9|TRBD2|NA|TRBJ2-3
CASRSLIGTSGASTDTQYF
TGTGCCAGCAGATCACTTATTGGGACTAGCGGGGCTAGCACAGATACGCAGTATTTT
>TRBV5-1|TRBD1|NA|TRBJ1-2
CASSAPTGGYGYTF
TGCGCCAGCAGCGCCCCGACAGGGGGCTATGGCTACACCTTC